This entry lists 21 T cell receptor beta chains sequenced from one sample in a study of blood T cells in healthy people across ages (dated by TCRdb to between 2014 and 2016). The library was built by means of 5' RACE. TCRdb names Illumina HiSeq 2500 as the instrument used. A second roughly 6 to 12 cycle PCR used a sample-barcoded 5' primer and a J-beta primer mix. TCRdb reprocessing: public reads trimmed at Q25 with fastp, clones called with MiXCR, in-frame beta chains kept. Merged by CDR3 protein, the rows form single entries marked with the most common genes and DNA. Counted in this sample were about 1.8 million distinct CDR3 sequences; just under 50% of them appeared once. The ten biggest clones cover approximately 2.1% of the sample. Specimen: blood. The source is a woman aged 40-49 years in good health.

CDR3 coding DNA: TGCAGTGCTCCGTCAGGCCGGAACACTGAAGCTTTCTTT. It encodes CSAPSGRNTEAFF. This chain joins TRBV20-1 and TRBJ1-1, with unresolved D. V lost 5 bases, J lost 1 base, and 11 bases lay in between. This CDR3 has 13 residues. CDR1 is DFQATT, CDR2 SNEGSKA, per germline (reference sequence).

This rearrangement joins TRBV7-9 to TRBJ1-1; TRBD1 agrees at 11 bases. The germline CDR1 and CDR2 sequences are SEHNR and FQNEAQ (reference sequence). J was trimmed by 4 bases and V by 1 base; bases with no gene match: 2. The CDR3 runs 15 residues. Written as DNA, the CDR3 is TGTGCCAGCAGCTTAGAGGGGACAGGGGGCACTGAAGCTTTCTTT. This codes for CASSLEGTGGTEAFF. Together with reference TRBV7-9 and TRBJ1-1, the CDR3 gives the full variable domain: DTGVSQNPRHKITKRGQNVTFRCDPISEHNRLYWYRQTLGQGPEFLTYFQNEAQLEKSRLLSDRFSAERPKGSFSTLEIQRTEQGDSAMYLCASSLEGTGGTEAFFGQGTRLTVV.

This clonotype was seen repeatedly, ten times or more. The chain carries TRBV9 and TRBJ2-5; tentatively, D is TRBD1 or TRBD2 (5 bases each). The CDR3 is 14 amino acids. V lost 4 bases to trimming and J lost 3 bases, with 13 bases between them. Per germline, CDR1 SGDLS and CDR2 YYNGEE. The CDR3: CASSPSGTEETQYF. The CDR3, as DNA: TGTGCCAGCAGCCCTTCCGGGACGGAAGAGACCCAGTACTTC.

The rearrangement links TRBV6-2 or TRBV6-3 to TRBJ1-2, with 8 bases that match TRBD1. Trimming removed 4 bases from V and 3 bases from J; junction bases left unmatched: 10. Germline lookup yields CDR1 MNHEY and CDR2 SVGEGT. The CDR3 sequence is 16 residues long. DNA for the CDR3: TGTGCCAGCAGTTCCCTCGCGGCAGGGGGCCACTATGGCTACACCTTC. Its protein is CASSSLAAGGHYGYTF.

This clonotype was observed a few times. The V gene is TRBV12-3 or TRBV12-4, the J gene TRBJ2-7, with D perhaps matching TRBD1 or TRBD2 (6 bases each). This CDR3 is 14 amino acids long. V was cut by 5 bases and J by 2 bases, with 13 bases left in between. For the CDR3, the DNA is TGTGCCAGCAGTAAACAGGGACTGACCTACGAGCAGTACTTC. Amino acid sequence: CASSKQGLTYEQYF.

The J gene is TRBJ2-5, the V gene TRBV20-1, with 11 bases aligning to TRBD2. The CDR3 sequence is 19 residues long. CDR1 and CDR2 (germline): DFQATT, SNEGSKA (reference sequence). The J segment lost 3 bases and the V segment lost 1 base, leaving 16 bases of the junction unmatched. CDR3 DNA: TGCAGTGCTAGAGTCCCTCTAGCGGGGGGTGGGAGTGTCAAAGAGACCCAGTACTTC. Its translation: CSARVPLAGGGSVKETQYF.

This chain joins TRBV4-3 and TRBJ2-7; 11 bases align to TRBD2. Per the germline V gene, CDR1 is LGHNA and CDR2 is YSLEER. The CDR3 runs 17 residues. V shed 2 bases and J 1 base; nucleotides not matched to a gene: 7. Here the CDR3 DNA reads TGCGCCAGCAGCCAAAATAGCGGGGGGGTTGTATCCTACGAGCAGTACTTC. Its translation: CASSQNSGGVVSYEQYF.

This clonotype appeared a few times. In DNA form, the CDR3 reads TGTGCCAGCAGCCCATTAGCGGGGGGACTATACAATGAGCAGTTCTTC. It codes for CASSPLAGGLYNEQFF. The gene calls are TRBV3-1 and TRBJ2-1, with 10 bases fitting TRBD2. Germline V gene data show CDR1 as LGHDT and CDR2 as YNNKEL (reference sequence). The CDR3 has 16 residues. V trimming: 4 bases; J trimming: 4 bases; junction bases outside the gene matches: 7.

The CDR3 DNA reads TGTGCCAGCAGTTTAATTGCCCGGCACTATGGCTACACCTTC. It is translated as CASSLIARHYGYTF. The rearrangement joins TRBV12-3 or TRBV12-4 to TRBJ1-2; D is unresolved. The CDR3 totals 14 residues. V was clipped by 2 bases and J by 3 bases, with 10 bases between them.

The chain is built from TRBV10-3 and TRBJ1-1; 8 bases are a match to TRBD1. The germline CDR1 and CDR2 sequences are ENHRY and SYGVKD. This CDR3 spans 13 amino acids. V shed 7 bases, J shed 4 bases, and the junction held 5 bases outside the gene matches. DNA for the CDR3: TGTGCCATCAAGTCGGACAGGGCCACTGAAGCTTTCTTT. Encoded protein: CAIKSDRATEAFF.

V usage is TRBV14 and J usage is TRBJ2-5; the D gene is possibly TRBD2 (5 bases). Germline V gene lookup returns CDR1 SGHDN and CDR2 FVKESK. The V end lost 2 bases, the J end lost 1 base, and 11 bases lay between the germline ends. The CDR3 has 15 amino acids. CDR3 sequence reads: CASSQMDSFQETQYF. CDR3 in DNA: TGTGCCAGCAGCCAAATGGACTCATTCCAAGAGACCCAGTACTTC.

This clonotype was counted only a few times. This sequence joins TRBV20-1 and TRBJ2-4; TRBD1 agrees at 7 bases. Judging by the DNA end, TRBJ2-7 fits better; the J call may be wrong. The germline V gene encodes CDR1 DFQATT and CDR2 SNEGSKA (reference sequence). The CDR3 extends over 14 amino acids. CDR3 residues: CSAPTGRPFYEQYF. CDR3 nucleotide sequence: TGCAGTGCCCCGACAGGGCGCCCTTTCTACGAGCAGTACTTC.

This clonotype turned up a few times. The V and J genes are TRBV7-6 and TRBJ1-5; no clear D gene. CDR1 is SGHVS and CDR2 is FNYEAQ in the germline V gene. The CDR3 runs 13 residues. Trimming left V 5 bases short and J 1 base short, with 6 bases between. CDR3 coding DNA: TGTGCCAGCAGCAACAGAAGCAATCAGCCCCAGCATTTT. Its translation: CASSNRSNQPQHF.

The genes are TRBV5-5 and TRBJ1-4; 10 bases line up with TRBD1. V was pared by 5 bases and J by 7 bases, with 11 bases of the junction left unmatched. The CDR3 has 16 amino acids. Germline-derived CDR1 and CDR2 are SGHKS and YYEKEE (reference sequence). CDR3 in DNA: TGTGCCAGCAGGTCGGGACAGGGGATCTACGGTGAAAAACTGTTTTTT. Translation gives CASRSGQGIYGEKLFF.

The chain uses TRBV18 and TRBJ1-2; 11 bases map to TRBD1. V dropped 5 bases and J dropped 6; count of bases not matched to a gene: 8. Germline assignment: CDR1 KGHSH and CDR2 LQKENI. CDR3 length: 15 residues. CDR3 coding DNA: TGTGCCAGCTCAACAAAGGACAGGGGGCAAGATGGCTACACCTTC. Translated, it gives CASSTKDRGQDGYTF.

V gene TRBV7-7 combines with J gene TRBJ2-1; D perhaps matches TRBD2 (7 bases). Looked up from germline, CDR1 is SSHAT and CDR2 is FNYEAQ (reference sequence). The CDR3 extends over 13 amino acids. CDR3 sequence reads: CASGRGPYNEQFF. The CDR3 bases are TGTGCTAGCGGGCGGGGGCCCTACAATGAGCAGTTCTTC. The whole variable domain, filled in from reference TRBV7-7 and TRBJ2-1, reads GAGVSQSPRYKVTKRGQDVTLRCDPISSHATLYWYQQALGQGPEFLTYFNYEAQPDKSGLPSDRFSAERPEGSISTLTIQRTEQRDSAMYRCASGRGPYNEQFFGPGTRLTVL.

The chain has TRBV6-1 and TRBJ1-2; D is unresolved. The V gene's germline CDR1 is MNHNS and CDR2 SASEGT. This CDR3 spans 14 amino acids. Trimming cost V 2 bases and J 7 bases, with 14 bases left between them. The CDR3 sequence: CASSEILGLGGYTF. For the CDR3, the DNA is TGTGCCAGCAGTGAAATATTAGGGTTGGGTGGCTACACCTTC.

This clonotype appeared a few times. The chain carries TRBV3-1 and TRBJ2-1; a weak D match, TRBD2 (6 bases). The V gene's germline CDR1 is LGHDT and CDR2 YNNKEL (reference sequence). V lost 3 bases and J lost 7, with 10 bases in between. The length of the CDR3 is 13 residues. The CDR3 sequence: CASSHRGENEQFF. The CDR3 region has the DNA TGTGCCAGCAGCCACCGCGGGGAGAATGAGCAGTTCTTC.

This clonotype has a handful of counts. This chain joins TRBV20-1 and TRBJ1-4; D possibly corresponds to TRBD1 (6 bases). This CDR3 spans 15 amino acids. Per germline, CDR1 DFQATT and CDR2 SNEGSKA (reference sequence). V was cut by 3 bases and J by 4 bases, with 15 bases left in between. The CDR3 reads CSASIWGPGNEKLFF. CDR3 sequence (DNA): TGCAGTGCTAGCATCTGGGGGCCGGGTAATGAAAAACTGTTTTTT.

This clonotype has a handful of counts. This chain uses TRBV30 with TRBJ2-7; perhaps TRBD2 as D (7 bases). V was pared by 3 bases and J by 2 bases, with 23 bases between. The CDR3 spans 17 residues. Germline V gene data show CDR1 as GTSNPN and CDR2 as SVGIG (reference sequence). The CDR3 protein is CAWRPPAPAGAPYEQYF. The CDR3 nucleotides read TGTGCCTGGAGACCCCCTGCCCCGGCGGGGGCACCCTACGAGCAGTACTTC.

The chain carries TRBV4-1 and TRBJ2-3; D is unclear. V was cut by 0 bases and J by 1 base, with 8 bases left in between. Germline V gene lookup returns CDR1 MGHRA and CDR2 YSYEKL. This CDR3 contains 15 residues. CDR3 sequence reads: CASSQDFEGTDTQYF. The CDR3 coding sequence is TGCGCCAGCAGCCAAGATTTCGAGGGCACAGATACGCAGTATTTT.